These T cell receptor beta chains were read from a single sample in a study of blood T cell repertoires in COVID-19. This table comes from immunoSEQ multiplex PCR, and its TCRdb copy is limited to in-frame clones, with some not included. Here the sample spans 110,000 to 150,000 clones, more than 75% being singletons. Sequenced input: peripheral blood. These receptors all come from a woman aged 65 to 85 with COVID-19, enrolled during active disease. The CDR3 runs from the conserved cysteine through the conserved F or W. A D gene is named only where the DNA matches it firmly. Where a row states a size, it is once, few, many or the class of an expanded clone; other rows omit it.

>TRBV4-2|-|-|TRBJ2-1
TGTGCCAGCAGCCAAGTCGGTAATTACAATGAGCAGTTCTTC
CASSQVGNYNEQFF
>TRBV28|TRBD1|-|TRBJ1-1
TGTGCCAGCAGTTACCGGGACAGGGATGAAGCTTTCTTT
CASSYRDRDEAFF
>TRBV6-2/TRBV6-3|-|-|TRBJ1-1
TGTGCCAGCAGTTACGGTGTAGCCATGAACACTGAAGCTTTCTTT
CASSYGVAMNTEAFF
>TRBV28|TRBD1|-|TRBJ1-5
TGTGCCAGCAGTCTACGACAGGGGCCCCAGCATTTT
CASSLRQGPQHF
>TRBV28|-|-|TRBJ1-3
TGTGCTGCCGGGGACTCTGGAAACACCATATATTTT
CAAGDSGNTIYF
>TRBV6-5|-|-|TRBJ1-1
TGTGCCAGCAGTCCCTGGGCCAGGGCGGACACTGAAGCTTTCTTT
CASSPWARADTEAFF
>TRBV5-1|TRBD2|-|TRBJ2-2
TGCGCCAGCAGCCCCTCTGGACTAGCGGGGGCCGGAGGCGGGGAGCTGTTTTTT
CASSPSGLAGAGGGELFF
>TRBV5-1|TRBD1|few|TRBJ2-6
TGCGCCAGCAGCCCGACAGGGGGCGCTGGGGCCAACGTCCTGACTTTC
CASSPTGGAGANVLTF
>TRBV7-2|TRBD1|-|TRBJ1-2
TGTGCCAGCAGCTTAGGACAGGGAGAGGCTTTAGGCTACACCTTC
CASSLGQGEALGYTF
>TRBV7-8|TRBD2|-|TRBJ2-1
TGTGCCAGCAGCCGGACTAGCGGGGGGAATGAGCAGTTCTTC
CASSRTSGGNEQFF
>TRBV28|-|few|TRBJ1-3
TGTGCCAGCAGTACTCACTCTGGAAACACCATATATTTT
CASSTHSGNTIYF
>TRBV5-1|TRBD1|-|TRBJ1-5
TGCGCCAGCAGCTTGGGATCAGGGGGCCTCAATCAGCCCCAGCATTTT
CASSLGSGGLNQPQHF
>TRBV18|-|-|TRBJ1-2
TGTGCCAGCTCACCACCGTTACAGGGTTTCTATGGCTACACCTTC
CASSPPLQGFYGYTF
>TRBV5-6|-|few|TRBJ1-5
TGTGCCAGCAGCCGCCGGGACTACAATCAGCCCCAGCATTTT
CASSRRDYNQPQHF
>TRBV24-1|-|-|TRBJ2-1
TGTGCCACCAGTGATTTTGGGCAGGGGGGCTACAATGAGCAGTTCTTC
CATSDFGQGGYNEQFF
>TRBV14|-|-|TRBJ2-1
TGTGCCAGCAGCCAACTCCGGGACGGGGGACATGAGCAGTTCTTC
CASSQLRDGGHEQFF
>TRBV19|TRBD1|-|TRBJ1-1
TGTGCCAGTCGCGGGACAGGGCTCTCTGAAGCTTTCTTT
CASRGTGLSEAFF
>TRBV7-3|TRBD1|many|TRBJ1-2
TGTGCCAGCAGCGAACAGGCCGGGACAGGGATACATGGCTACACCTTC
CASSEQAGTGIHGYTF
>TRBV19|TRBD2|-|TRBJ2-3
TGTGCCAGCGCTCTCGGGGGGATAGGCACAGATACGCAGTATTTT
CASALGGIGTDTQYF
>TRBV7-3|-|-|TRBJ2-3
TGTGCCAGCAGCTTAGGGGGGGCACACACAGATACGCAGTATTTT
CASSLGGAHTDTQYF
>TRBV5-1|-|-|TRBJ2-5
TGCGCCAGCAGCTCTATACCGGGACAAGAGACCCAGTACTTC
CASSSIPGQETQYF
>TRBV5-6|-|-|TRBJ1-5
TGTGCCAGCAGCACCCGGACAGCGAATCAGCCCCAGCATTTT
CASSTRTANQPQHF
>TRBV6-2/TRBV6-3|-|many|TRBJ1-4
TGTGCCAGCAGTTCGGGGGAGACGACTAATGAAAAACTGTTTTTT
CASSSGETTNEKLFF
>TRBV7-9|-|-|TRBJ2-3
TGTGCCAGCAGCTTTAGCTCAGATACGCAGTATTTT
CASSFSSDTQYF
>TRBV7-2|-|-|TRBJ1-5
TGTGCCAGCAGCTTAAGACAGGATAGCAATCAGCCCCAGCATTTT
CASSLRQDSNQPQHF
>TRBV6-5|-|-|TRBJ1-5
TGTGCCAGCAGTTACGGGGCAGCTAATCAGCCCCAGCATTTT
CASSYGAANQPQHF
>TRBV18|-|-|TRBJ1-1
TGTGCCAGCTCACCCCCCGGCGGGGGTCTCACTGAAGCTTTCTTT
CASSPPGGGLTEAFF
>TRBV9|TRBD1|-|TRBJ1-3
TGTGCCAGCAGCGTAGAAGGGATACAGGGGGTAGGTGGAAACACCATATATTTT
CASSVEGIQGVGGNTIYF
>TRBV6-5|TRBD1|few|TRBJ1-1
TGTGCCAGCAATCCGAGGGGACAGGGGAACACTGAAGCTTTCTTT
CASNPRGQGNTEAFF
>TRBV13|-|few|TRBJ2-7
TGTGCCAGCAGCTTAAGGCGGCAGGGTAGTGGCGAGCAGTACTTC
CASSLRRQGSGEQYF
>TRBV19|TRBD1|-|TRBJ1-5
TGTGCCAGTGGCAGGGGGAGCAATCAGCCCCAGCATTTT
CASGRGSNQPQHF
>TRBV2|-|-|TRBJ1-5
TGTGCCAGCAGTGATACCAGGGGCGGTCAGCCCCAGCATTTT
CASSDTRGGQPQHF
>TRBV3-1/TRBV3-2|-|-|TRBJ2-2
TGTGCCAGCAGCCAATGGAGAGAGTCTAACGCCGGGGAGCTGTTTTTT
CASSQWRESNAGELFF
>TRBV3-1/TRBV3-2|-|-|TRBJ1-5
TGTGCCAGCAGCCAAGATCGGGGGTTGGGGCCCCAGCATTTT
CASSQDRGLGPQHF
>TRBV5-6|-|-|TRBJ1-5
TGTGCCAGCAGCTTCGGGGGCAATCAGCCCCAGCATTTT
CASSFGGNQPQHF
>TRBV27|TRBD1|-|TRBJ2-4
TGTGCCAGCGGGGGACAGAAAAACATTCGGTACTTC
CASGGQKNIRYF
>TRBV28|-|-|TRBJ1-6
TGTGCCGGTATGGCAGGGGCGAATTCACCCCTCCACTTT
CAGMAGANSPLHF
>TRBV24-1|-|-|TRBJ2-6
TGTGCCACCAGTGACCCGAGGAGCTCTGGGGCCAACGTCCTGACTTTC
CATSDPRSSGANVLTF
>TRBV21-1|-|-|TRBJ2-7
TGTGCCAGCAGCGGACCGGGGACTCCCTACGAGCAGTACTTC
CASSGPGTPYEQYF
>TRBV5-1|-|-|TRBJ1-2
TGCGCCAGCAGCCCCACAGTCTCCTATGGCTACACCTTC
CASSPTVSYGYTF
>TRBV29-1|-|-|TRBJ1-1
TGCAGCGTTGAGCGACAGCGGGACACTGAAGCTTTCTTT
CSVERQRDTEAFF
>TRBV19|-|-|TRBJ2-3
TGTGCCAGTACCCCGCGGCCTTTTTTTATCTATACGCAGTATTTT
CASTPRPFFIYTQYF
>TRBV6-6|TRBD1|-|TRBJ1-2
TGTGCCAGCAGCGGACAGGGGGTAGTGGTTGGCTATGGCTACACCTTC
CASSGQGVVVGYGYTF
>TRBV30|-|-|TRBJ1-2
TGTGCCTGGAGACGGGTTGGAAATCTCCTCACGGATGGCTACACCTTC
CAWRRVGNLLTDGYTF
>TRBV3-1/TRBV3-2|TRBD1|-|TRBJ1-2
TGTGCCAGCAGCCAGGGTAACTCGGGACAGGGAAGTACCTTC
CASSQGNSGQGSTF
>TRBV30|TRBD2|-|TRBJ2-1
TGTGCCTGGAGTCCTAGCGGCTACAATGAGCAGTTCTTC
CAWSPSGYNEQFF
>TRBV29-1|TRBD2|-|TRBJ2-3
TGCAGCGCCTCCTGGACTAGCGGGATCACAGATACGCAGTATTTT
CSASWTSGITDTQYF
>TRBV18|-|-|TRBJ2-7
TGTGCCAGCTCACCACCTCAGGGGACCGAGCAGTACTTC
CASSPPQGTEQYF
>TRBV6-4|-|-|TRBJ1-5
TGTGCCAGCAGTGGAACTACCGGGACACTGAGTATTAGCAATCAGCCCCAGCATTTT
CASSGTTGTLSISNQPQHF
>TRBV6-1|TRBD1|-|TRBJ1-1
TGTGCCAGCAGTGAAAAGGGGACAGGAACTGAAGCTTTCTTT
CASSEKGTGTEAFF
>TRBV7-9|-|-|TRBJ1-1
TGTGCCAGCAGCTTCAGCGCAGGGAGGTCCATGAACACTGAAGCTTTCTTT
CASSFSAGRSMNTEAFF
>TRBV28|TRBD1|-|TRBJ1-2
TGTGCCAGCACCACGGGACAGGGGGCGGTTGGCTACACCTTC
CASTTGQGAVGYTF
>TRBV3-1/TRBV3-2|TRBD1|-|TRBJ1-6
TGTGCCAGCAGCCCCCGGACAGGGCCGAATTCACCCCTCCACTTT
CASSPRTGPNSPLHF
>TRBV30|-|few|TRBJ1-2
TGTGCCTGGAGTGCAGCTAACTATGGCTACACCTTC
CAWSAANYGYTF
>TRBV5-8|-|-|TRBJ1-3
TGTGCCAGCAGCTCGCTACAGGGCTGGCATTCTGGAAACACCATATATTTT
CASSSLQGWHSGNTIYF
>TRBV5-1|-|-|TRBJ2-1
TGCGCCAGCAGCCTGCCTAGCAATGAGCAGTTCTTC
CASSLPSNEQFF
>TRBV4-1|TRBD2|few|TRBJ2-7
TGCGCCAGCAGCCAAGCTCCTAGCGGCTACTACGAGCAGTACTTC
CASSQAPSGYYEQYF
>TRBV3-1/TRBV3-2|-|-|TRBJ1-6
TGTGCCAGCAGTCCTCAAGGGGGGGTTAATTCACCCCTCCACTTT
CASSPQGGVNSPLHF
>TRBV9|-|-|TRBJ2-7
TGTGCCAGCAGCCCCTCGGACAGAACCTACGAGCAGTACTTC
CASSPSDRTYEQYF